The present T cell receptor (beta chain) was sequenced within a study of blood T cell repertoires in COVID-19. As for the study in general: The analysed material was cDNA or gDNA that came from T cells, B-cell-depleted T cells, or PBMCs.

Sequencing was performed with immunoSEQ multiplex PCR; in TCRdb, only in-frame clones are kept and a portion is missing. The sample consists of about 310,000 clones, roughly 86% of them appearing once. Trimming pared 6 bases from V and 6 bases from J, leaving 9 bases between. The CDR3 has 13 residues. Germline assignment: CDR1 WSHSY and CDR2 SAAADI. This clone was counted once. Participants came from some 23 US areas, aged about 18 to 100 years. The V gene is TRBV10-2, the J gene TRBJ1-6; D remains unclear. The TCR was taken from a woman aged 25 to 45 who had recovered from COVID-19. Sequencing was performed on PBMCs or T cells enriched from blood (not recorded which). The CDR3 protein is CASRETTNSPLHF. The CDR3 DNA sequence: TGCGCCAGCAGAGAGACTACTAATTCACCCCTCCACTTT.